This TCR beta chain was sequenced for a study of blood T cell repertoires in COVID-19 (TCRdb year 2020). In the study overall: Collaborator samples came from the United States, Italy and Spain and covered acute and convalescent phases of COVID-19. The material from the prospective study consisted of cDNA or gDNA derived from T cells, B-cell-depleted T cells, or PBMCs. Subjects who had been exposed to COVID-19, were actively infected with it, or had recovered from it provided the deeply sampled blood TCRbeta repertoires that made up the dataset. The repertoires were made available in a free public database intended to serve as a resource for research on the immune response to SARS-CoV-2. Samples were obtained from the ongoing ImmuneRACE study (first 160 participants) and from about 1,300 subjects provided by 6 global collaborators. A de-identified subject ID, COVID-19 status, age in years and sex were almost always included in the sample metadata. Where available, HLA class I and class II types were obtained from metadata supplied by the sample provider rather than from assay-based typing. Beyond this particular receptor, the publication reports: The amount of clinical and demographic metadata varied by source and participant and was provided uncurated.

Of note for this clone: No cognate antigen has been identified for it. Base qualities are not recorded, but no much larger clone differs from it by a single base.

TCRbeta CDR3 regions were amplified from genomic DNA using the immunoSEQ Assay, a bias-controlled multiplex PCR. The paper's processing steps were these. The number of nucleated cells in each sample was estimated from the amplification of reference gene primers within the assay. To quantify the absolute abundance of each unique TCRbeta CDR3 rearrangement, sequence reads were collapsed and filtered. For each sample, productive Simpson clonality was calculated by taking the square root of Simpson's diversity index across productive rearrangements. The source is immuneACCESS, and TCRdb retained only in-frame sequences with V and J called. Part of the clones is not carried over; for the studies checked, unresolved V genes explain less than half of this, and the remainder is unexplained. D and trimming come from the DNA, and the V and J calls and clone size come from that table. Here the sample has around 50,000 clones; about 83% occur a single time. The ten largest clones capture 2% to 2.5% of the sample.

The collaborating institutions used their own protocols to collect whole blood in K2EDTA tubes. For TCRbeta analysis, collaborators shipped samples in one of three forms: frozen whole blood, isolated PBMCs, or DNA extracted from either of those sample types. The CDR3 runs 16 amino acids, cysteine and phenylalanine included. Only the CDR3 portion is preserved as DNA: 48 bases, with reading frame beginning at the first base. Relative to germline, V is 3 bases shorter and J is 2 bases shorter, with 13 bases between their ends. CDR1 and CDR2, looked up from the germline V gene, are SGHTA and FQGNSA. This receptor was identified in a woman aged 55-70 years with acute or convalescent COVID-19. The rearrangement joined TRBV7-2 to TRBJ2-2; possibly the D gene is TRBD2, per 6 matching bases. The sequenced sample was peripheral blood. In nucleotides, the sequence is TGTGCCAGCAGCTTTTTTCGGGGGATCAACACCGGGGAGCTGTTTTTT. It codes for CASSFFRGINTGELFF.